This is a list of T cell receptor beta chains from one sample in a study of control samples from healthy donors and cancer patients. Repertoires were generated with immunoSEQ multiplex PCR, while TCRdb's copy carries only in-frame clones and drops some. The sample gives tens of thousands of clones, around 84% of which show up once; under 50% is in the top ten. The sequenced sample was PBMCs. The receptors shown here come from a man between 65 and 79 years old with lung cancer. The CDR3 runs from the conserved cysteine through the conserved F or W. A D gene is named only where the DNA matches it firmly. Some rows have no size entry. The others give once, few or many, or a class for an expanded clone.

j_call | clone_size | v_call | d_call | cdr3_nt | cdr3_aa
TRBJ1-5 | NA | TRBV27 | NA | TGTGCCAGCAGTCCCTCAGGGAGCAATCAGCCCCAGCATTTT | CASSPSGSNQPQHF
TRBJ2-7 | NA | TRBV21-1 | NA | TGTGCCAGCAGCAAAGCGCGACAGGGACTCTACGAGCAGTACTTC | CASSKARQGLYEQYF
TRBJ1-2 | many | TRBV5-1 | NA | TGCGCCAGCAGCTTCTCGGGGGATGGCTACACCTTC | CASSFSGDGYTF
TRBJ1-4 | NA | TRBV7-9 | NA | TGTGCCAGCAGCTTAGTGGGCAGGGGAGGCTCGGCTAATGAAAAACTGTTTTTT | CASSLVGRGGSANEKLFF
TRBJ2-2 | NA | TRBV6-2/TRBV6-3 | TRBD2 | TGTGCCAGCAGTGGCCGACTAGCGGGGGGGCCCGGGGAGCTGTTTTTT | CASSGRLAGGPGELFF
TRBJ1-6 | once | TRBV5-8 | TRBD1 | TGTGCCAGCAGCTCTAACAGGGGCCGTAATTCACCCCTCCACTTT | CASSSNRGRNSPLHF
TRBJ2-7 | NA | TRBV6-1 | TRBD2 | TGTGCCAGCAGTGAAGGCGGGAGCTCCTACGAGCAGTACTTC | CASSEGGSSYEQYF
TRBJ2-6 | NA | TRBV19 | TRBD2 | TGTGCCAGTAGTCGCGGGGGGACGCCCATCTCTGGGGCCAACGTCCTGACTTTC | CASSRGGTPISGANVLTF
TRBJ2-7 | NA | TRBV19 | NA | TGTGCCAGTAGCCGACTGTTCCAGGGAGCTCCCTACGAGCAGTACTTC | CASSRLFQGAPYEQYF
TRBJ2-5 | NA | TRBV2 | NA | TGTGCCAGCGGAGGAGGGGGTTATGAGACCCAGTACTTC | CASGGGGYETQYF
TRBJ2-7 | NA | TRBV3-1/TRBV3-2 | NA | TGTGCCAGCAGCCAAGTCCAGGGACCCCCCTACGAGCAGTACTTC | CASSQVQGPPYEQYF
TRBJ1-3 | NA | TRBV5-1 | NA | TGCGCCAGCAGCTTGTCCGTGGGTACTGGAAACACCATATATTTT | CASSLSVGTGNTIYF
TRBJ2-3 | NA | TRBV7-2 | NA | TGTGCCAGCAGCTTAGAAGGGTCAGCTCGCACAGATACGCAGTATTTT | CASSLEGSARTDTQYF
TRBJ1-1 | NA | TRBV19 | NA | TGTGCCAGTAGCGACAGGTACGGAACTGAAGCTTTCTTT | CASSDRYGTEAFF
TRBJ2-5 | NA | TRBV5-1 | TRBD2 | TGCGCCAGCAGCCCTCGTCGGGGGGTAGATGAGACCCAGTACTTC | CASSPRRGVDETQYF
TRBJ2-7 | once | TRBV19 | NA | TGTGCCAGTAGTAGCCAAACAGGTACCCCCTACGAGCAGTACTTC | CASSSQTGTPYEQYF
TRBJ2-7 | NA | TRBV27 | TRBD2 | TGTGCCAGCAGTACCCTAGGGACTAGTTGGGCCTACGAGCAGTACTTC | CASSTLGTSWAYEQYF
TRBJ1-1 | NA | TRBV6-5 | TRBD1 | TGTGCCAGCAATGGACAGGGGCCTCTGAACACTGAAGCTTTCTTT | CASNGQGPLNTEAFF
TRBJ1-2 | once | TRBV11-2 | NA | TGTGCCAGCAGCCCGGGGCGCGGCTATGGCTACACCTTC | CASSPGRGYGYTF
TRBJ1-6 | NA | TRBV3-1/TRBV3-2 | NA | TGTGCCAGCAGCCCAAACTACAGGGACTCACCCCTCCACTTT | CASSPNYRDSPLHF
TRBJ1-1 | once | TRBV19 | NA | TGTGCCAGTCGGGTCTTTGGAAACACTGAAGCTTTCTTT | CASRVFGNTEAFF
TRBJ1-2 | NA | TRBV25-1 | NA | TGTGCCAGCAGTGCCCCTGGATGGGGGGCGAGCTACACCTTC | CASSAPGWGASYTF
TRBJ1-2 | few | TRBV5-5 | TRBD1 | TGTGCCAGCAGGACGGGACAGCTATATGGCTACACCTTC | CASRTGQLYGYTF
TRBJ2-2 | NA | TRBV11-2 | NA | TGTGCCAGCAGCTTAGCCGCCCCGGGGGAGCTGTTTTTT | CASSLAAPGELFF
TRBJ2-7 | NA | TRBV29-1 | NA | TGCAGCGTTGGTAATGGTAACGAGCAGTACTTC | CSVGNGNEQYF
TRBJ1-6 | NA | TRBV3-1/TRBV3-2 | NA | TGTGCCAGCAGCCCCAGGGGACATAATTCACCCCTCCACTTT | CASSPRGHNSPLHF
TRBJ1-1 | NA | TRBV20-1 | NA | TGCAGTGCTAGTAGGGACGCCTTGAACACTGAAGCTTTCTTT | CSASRDALNTEAFF
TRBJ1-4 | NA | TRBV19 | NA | TGTGCCAGGATCACAGCAGATGAAAAACTGTTTTTT | CARITADEKLFF
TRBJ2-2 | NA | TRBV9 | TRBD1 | TGTGCCAGCAGCGTAGAGTTAACCCCGGGACAGGGAGGCACCGGGGAGCTGTTTTTT | CASSVELTPGQGGTGELFF
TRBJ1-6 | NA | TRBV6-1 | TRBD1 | TGTGCCAGCAGTGACCGGGACAGGGGAAGCTCCTATAATTCACCCCTCCACTTT | CASSDRDRGSSYNSPLHF
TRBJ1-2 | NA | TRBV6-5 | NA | TGTGCCAGCAGCCAGGGCGACAGGGGCTACACCTTC | CASSQGDRGYTF
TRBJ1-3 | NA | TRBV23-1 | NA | TGCGCCAGCAGTCCCACGTCGGTGGGGCTGGGAAACACCATATATTTT | CASSPTSVGLGNTIYF
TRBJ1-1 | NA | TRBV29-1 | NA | TGCAGCGTCCAAGGACAAAGGGTTGAAGCTTTCTTT | CSVQGQRVEAFF
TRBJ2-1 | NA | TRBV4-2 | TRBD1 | TGTGCCAGCAGCCAGGGACAGGGATCCTACAATGAGCAGTTCTTC | CASSQGQGSYNEQFF
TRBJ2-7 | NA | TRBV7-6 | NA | TGTGCCAGCAGCGGGCCCAGCGAGCAGTACTTC | CASSGPSEQYF
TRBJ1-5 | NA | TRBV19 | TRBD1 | TGTGCCAGTACCGGAAGGGGGCTGGATCAGCCCCAGCATTTT | CASTGRGLDQPQHF
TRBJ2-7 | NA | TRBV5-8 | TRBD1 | TGTGCCAGCAGCCATTTGACAGGGGCCCACGAGCAGTACTTC | CASSHLTGAHEQYF
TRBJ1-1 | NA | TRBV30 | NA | TGTGCCTGGAGGGGACGGACACCGAACACTGAAGCTTTCTTT | CAWRGRTPNTEAFF
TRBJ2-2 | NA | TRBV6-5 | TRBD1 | TGTGCCAGCAGTTCCGGGACAGGGAGCACCGGGGAGCTGTTTTTT | CASSSGTGSTGELFF
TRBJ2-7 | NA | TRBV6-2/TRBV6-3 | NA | TGTGCCAGCAGCTTCAGGGGTTTTATCGACGAGCAGTACTTC | CASSFRGFIDEQYF
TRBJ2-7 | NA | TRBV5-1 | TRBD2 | TGCGCCAGCAGCGGGGGGGTAGGATCCTACGAGCAGTACTTC | CASSGGVGSYEQYF
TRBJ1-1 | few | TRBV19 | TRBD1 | TGTGCCAGTAGTCTCCGGGGACAGGGGGCCGCTGAAGCTTTCTTT | CASSLRGQGAAEAFF
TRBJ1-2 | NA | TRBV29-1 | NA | TGCAGCGTTGAAGAAACAGGGTCCGGTGGCTACACCTTC | CSVEETGSGGYTF
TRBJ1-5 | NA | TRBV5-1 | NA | TGCGCCAGCAGCGAGGGGACTCCCGGCGAGCCCCAGCATTTT | CASSEGTPGEPQHF
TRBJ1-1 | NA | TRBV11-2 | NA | TGTGCCAGCAGCTTAGTTTCCGGGGTAGGCACTGAAGCTTTCTTT | CASSLVSGVGTEAFF
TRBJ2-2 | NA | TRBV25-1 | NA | TGTGCCAGCAGTGCGCCCGGGGGCGTAGTCACCGGGGAGCTGTTTTTT | CASSAPGGVVTGELFF
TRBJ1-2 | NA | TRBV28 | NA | TGTGCCAGCAGTTTAAGGGGGGGGTCGAGGGCGGTTCGTGGCTACACCTTC | CASSLRGGSRAVRGYTF
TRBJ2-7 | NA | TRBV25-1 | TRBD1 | TGTGCCAGCAGTGAAAACAGGGGAACCTACGAGCAGTACTTC | CASSENRGTYEQYF
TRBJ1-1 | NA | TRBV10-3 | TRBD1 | TGTGCCATCACCCCGCGAGGGGGCTTAGGCACTGAAGCTTTCTTT | CAITPRGGLGTEAFF
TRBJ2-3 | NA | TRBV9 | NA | TGTGCCAGCAGCTCTAGGGGGGCCGACAGCACAGATACGCAGTATTTT | CASSSRGADSTDTQYF
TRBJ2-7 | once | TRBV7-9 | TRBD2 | TGTGCCAGCAGCTTAGCCGGGGGGGGCTACGAGCAGTACTTC | CASSLAGGGYEQYF
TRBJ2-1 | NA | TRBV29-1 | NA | TGCAGCGTTGTATACAATGAGCAGTTCTTC | CSVVYNEQFF